The 26 T cell receptor beta chains below were found in one sample sequenced in a study of long-term antiretroviral therapy in people with HIV. The authors ran the immunoSEQ assay, v3.0, at survey level. Measured with immunoSEQ multiplex PCR; TCRdb has only the in-frame clones, and not every one. The sample records around 34,000 clones, roughly 80% being singletons. Sample: unsorted PBMCs, taken 1.5 years after starting antiretroviral therapy. All receptors derive from a man younger than 30 with HIV.

The chain employs TRBV4-3 and TRBJ1-1; TRBD1 might be the D (5 bases). The germline V and J ends were trimmed by 0 bases and 9 bases, with 14 bases remaining between them. The CDR3 length is 14 residues. Germline loops: CDR1 LGHNA, CDR2 YSLEER. The CDR3 DNA reads TGCGCCAGCAGCCAAGATTCCTTGGGACTACAAGCTTTCTTT. This translates into CASSQDSLGLQAFF.

The chain recombines TRBV28 with TRBJ2-7; D uncertain. Germline CDR1 and CDR2: MDHEN and SYDVKM. The CDR3 is made up of 13 amino acids. V was pared by 5 bases and J by 6 bases, with 14 bases between. The CDR3: CASSLPAALEQYF. The CDR3, as DNA: TGTGCCAGCAGTCTCCCCGCCGCCCTCGAGCAGTACTTC.

The V and J genes are TRBV18 and TRBJ2-1, with 10 nucleotides matching TRBD1. The germline V gene has CDR1 KGHSH and CDR2 LQKENI. Trimming cost V 3 bases and J 8 bases; bases outside gene matches: 4. CDR3 length equals 14 residues. The CDR3 here is CASSPGTGVDEQFF. The CDR3 nucleotides read TGTGCCAGCTCACCGGGGACAGGGGTGGATGAGCAGTTCTTC.

The V call is TRBV5-8, the J call TRBJ1-5, with no clear D. The CDR3 length is 16 residues. V lost 4 bases and J lost 0, with 14 bases in between. The germline V gene has CDR1 SGHTS and CDR2 YDEGEE. The CDR3 here is CASSPGIPLSNQPQHF. DNA of the CDR3: TGTGCCAGCAGCCCGGGGATCCCCCTTAGCAATCAGCCCCAGCATTTT. Filled out from reference TRBV5-8 and TRBJ1-5, the complete variable domain reads EAGVTQSPTHLIKTRGQQATLRCSPISGHTSVYWYQQALGLGLQFLLWYDEGEERNRGNFPPRFSGRQFPNYSSELNVNALELEDSALYLCASSPGIPLSNQPQHFGDGTRLSIL.

J is TRBJ2-3 and V is TRBV5-5; D is unclear. The germline V gene encodes CDR1 SGHKS and CDR2 YYEKEE (reference sequence). The CDR3 extends over 12 amino acids. V shed 4 bases and J shed 6 bases, with 9 bases lying between them. The CDR3, as DNA: TGTGCCAGCAGCCAGACCGGGGATACGCAGTATTTT. Translated: CASSQTGDTQYF.

This clone showed up just once. The J gene is TRBJ2-7, the V gene TRBV5-1; TRBD2 matches 12 bases. This CDR3 region has 16 residues. J gave up 0 bases and V 1 base, and 2 bases lay outside the gene matches. Per the germline V gene, CDR1 is SGHRS and CDR2 is YFSETQ. In DNA form, the CDR3 reads TGCGCCAGCAGCTTGACGACTAGCGGGGGCTCCTACGAGCAGTACTTC. Amino acid sequence: CASSLTTSGGSYEQYF.

The V gene is TRBV30, the J gene TRBJ2-1; perhaps TRBD2 as D (6 bases). Trimming left V 2 bases short and J 2 bases short, with 28 bases between. Germline V CDR1 and CDR2: GTSNPN, SVGIG (reference sequence). The CDR3 totals 20 residues. The CDR3 reads CAWSTPRWRGLGWAYNEQFF. CDR3 nucleotide sequence: TGTGCCTGGAGTACTCCTCGGTGGCGGGGACTGGGATGGGCCTACAATGAGCAGTTCTTC.

This clone was detected only a few times. V and J are TRBV28 and TRBJ2-7; D is uncertain. V lost 10 bases to trimming and J lost 4 bases, with 14 bases between them. CDR1 MDHEN and CDR2 SYDVKM come from the germline V gene. There are 12 residues in the CDR3. CDR3 sequence reads: CATFRNTYEQYF. CDR3 nucleotide sequence: TGTGCCACCTTCAGGAATACGTACGAGCAGTACTTC. The whole variable domain, remainder taken from reference TRBV28 and TRBJ2-7, is DVKVTQSSRYLVKRTGEKVFLECVQDMDHENMFWYRQDPGLGLRLIYFSYDVKMKEKGDIPEGYSVSREKKERFSLILESASTNQTSMYLCATFRNTYEQYFGPGTRLTVT.

Only a few counts were recorded for this clone. This chain links TRBV28 with TRBJ2-7; no definite D call. Trimming removed 2 bases from V and 2 bases from J, with 4 bases in between. CDR1 and CDR2 (germline): MDHEN, SYDVKM. This CDR3 has 12 residues. This chain's CDR3 is CASSLATYEQYF. CDR3 DNA: TGTGCCAGCAGTTTAGCCACCTACGAGCAGTACTTC.

In this sample, this clone turned up once. This chain joins TRBV23-1 and TRBJ1-1; D is ambiguous. TRBV23-1 is labeled an ORF, and its function is uncertain. The ends were cut back, 4 bases at V and 0 bases at J, with 15 bases in the middle. This CDR3 is built from 16 residues. CDR3 nucleotides: TGCGCCAGCAGTCGAACGCTTTTAGGGATGAACACTGAAGCTTTCTTT. Translating gives CASSRTLLGMNTEAFF.

The V gene is TRBV6-1, the J gene TRBJ1-5; possibly TRBD1 for D (5 bases). Between the trimmed V and J ends, which lost 10 bases and 4 bases, there was a span of 20 bases. Germline-derived CDR1 and CDR2 are MNHNS and SASEGT. The CDR3 is 15 amino acids. CDR3 in amino acids: CATGLVSGNNQPQHF. The CDR3 bases are TGTGCCACCGGATTAGTGTCAGGGAATAATCAGCCCCAGCATTTT.

The chain couples TRBV4-3 to TRBJ2-7; 10 bases are shared with TRBD2. V was clipped by 0 bases and J by 7 bases; unmatched bases: 6. Germline assignment: CDR1 LGHNA and CDR2 YSLEER. The CDR3 length is 15 residues. The CDR3 bases are TGCGCCAGCAGCCAAGAGGGACTAGCGTACTATGAGCAGTACTTC. Translating it yields CASSQEGLAYYEQYF.

This chain uses TRBV28 with TRBJ2-2; D may be TRBD2 (5 bases). Trimming removed 2 bases at V and 3 bases at J, with 10 bases between. This CDR3 contains 15 residues. Germline lookup yields CDR1 MDHEN and CDR2 SYDVKM. The CDR3 DNA is TGTGCCAGCAGTTTACCGGGAAGGGACACCGGGGAGCTGTTTTTT. Translating gives CASSLPGRDTGELFF.

The gene calls are TRBV27 and TRBJ2-3; 8 bases map to TRBD1. Germline CDR1 is MNHEY and CDR2 is SMNVEV (reference sequence). V was pared by 2 bases and J by 1 base, with 5 bases of the junction left unmatched. This CDR3 comprises 16 residues. The CDR3 protein is CASSLRQGFGTDTQYF. The CDR3 DNA sequence: TGTGCCAGCAGTTTACGACAGGGGTTCGGCACAGATACGCAGTATTTT.

This sequence joins TRBV2 and TRBJ2-7; D remains unclear. V lost 9 bases and J lost 0, with 24 bases in between. Germline loops: CDR1 SNHLY, CDR2 FYNNEI. The CDR3 runs to 17 residues. The CDR3, as DNA: TGTGCCAGAGATTTACCTAGGACCAGCCTATCCTCCTACGAGCAGTACTTC. Translating it yields CARDLPRTSLSSYEQYF.

The chain employs TRBV7-9 and TRBJ1-4; D gene uncertain. CDR1 is SEHNR and CDR2 is FQNEAQ in the germline V gene (reference sequence). The V and J ends lost 5 bases and 14 bases respectively, with 21 bases between them. This CDR3 contains 14 residues. The CDR3 is CASSHPAGPLKLFF. The CDR3 region has the DNA TGTGCCAGCAGCCACCCCGCAGGACCGTTAAAGCTGTTTTTT.

The chain links TRBV11-1 to TRBJ2-5; 8 bases are shared with TRBD1. After removal of 3 bases from V and 5 bases from J, the junction contained 8 bases not matched to a gene. Germline-derived CDR1 and CDR2 are SGHAT and FQDESV (reference sequence). This CDR3 is built from 15 residues. CDR3 coding DNA: TGTGCCAGCAGCTTGACAGGGGCGAACGGGGAGACCCAGTACTTC. It translates to CASSLTGANGETQYF.

The chain is built from TRBV30 and TRBJ2-3; D ambiguous. The CDR3 loop spans 12 amino acids. Germline CDR1 reads GTSNPN; CDR2 reads SVGIG (reference sequence). V lost 0 bases and J 15 bases, leaving 16 bases between the germline ends. The CDR3 loop reads CAWSVAPLSGYF. The CDR3 DNA is TGTGCCTGGAGTGTCGCCCCTTTAAGTGGCTATTTT.

The chain uses TRBV29-1 and TRBJ2-5; D gene uncertain. The CDR3 is 12 amino acids. Germline V gene data show CDR1 as SQVTM and CDR2 as ANQGSEA. V dropped 7 bases and J dropped 5 bases, with 14 bases sitting between them. Written as DNA, the CDR3 is TGCAGCGCGGGTCTAGGAGACGAGACCCAGTACTTC. Protein product: CSAGLGDETQYF.

V gene TRBV10-2 combines with J gene TRBJ2-3, with 9 bases lining up with TRBD2. Germline V CDR1 and CDR2: WSHSY, SAAADI. Trimming at V came to 5 bases and at J to 1 base, leaving 10 bases not matched to a gene. This CDR3 has 17 residues. CDR3 in amino acids: CASSNLAGTLGTDTQYF. The DNA for the CDR3 is TGCGCCAGCAGTAACCTAGCGGGGACTTTGGGCACAGATACGCAGTATTTT.

The chain carries TRBV7-6 and TRBJ2-7, with 9 bases fitting TRBD1. Germline loops: CDR1 SGHVS, CDR2 FNYEAQ. Trimming at V came to 5 bases and at J to 2 bases, leaving 10 bases not matched to a gene. CDR3 size: 16 residues. The CDR3 nucleotides are TGTGCCAGCAGCCCATTGCATGGGACAGGGACCTACGAGCAGTACTTC. Its translation is CASSPLHGTGTYEQYF.

The chain recombines TRBV9 with TRBJ2-7; 10 nucleotides align to TRBD1. CDR3 length: 14 residues. Per germline, CDR1 SGDLS and CDR2 YYNGEE. V was clipped by 3 bases and J by 3 bases; unmatched bases: 3. CDR3 sequence (DNA): TGTGCCAGCAGCGCCGGACAGGGGGGCTACGAGCAGTACTTC. It yields the protein CASSAGQGGYEQYF.

The V gene is TRBV5-1, the J gene TRBJ2-3; TRBD1 or TRBD2 may be the D gene (6 bases each). V dropped 6 bases and J dropped 3 bases, with 20 bases sitting between them. The length of the CDR3 is 16 residues. Germline V gene sequence: CDR1 SGHRS, CDR2 YFSETQ. The CDR3 DNA is TGCGCCAGCACTAAGGGGGGTACCACGGGGACAGATACGCAGTATTTT. This sequence encodes CASTKGGTTGTDTQYF.

This clone was seen a handful of times. J is TRBJ1-1 and V is TRBV30; D is ambiguous. Germline V gene data show CDR1 as GTSNPN and CDR2 as SVGIG (reference sequence). Trimming shortened V by 4 bases and J by 1 base, and 10 bases separated the two germline ends. The CDR3 runs 13 residues. CDR3 loop: CAWKVARNTEAFF. CDR3 nucleotide sequence: TGTGCCTGGAAAGTAGCTAGGAACACTGAAGCTTTCTTT.

Written as DNA, the CDR3 is TGTGCCAGCAGTTATGGAGGTAATGAGCAGTTCTTC. Amino acid sequence: CASSYGGNEQFF. The chain uses TRBV6-5 and TRBJ2-1, with D perhaps TRBD2 (5 bases). Germline lookup yields CDR1 MNHEY and CDR2 SVGAGI. CDR3 length: 12 amino acids. The V and J ends lost 3 bases and 7 bases respectively, with 7 bases between them.

The chain has TRBV14 and TRBJ2-7, with D maybe TRBD1 (6 bases). The CDR3 length is 13 residues. V was pared by 6 bases and J by 3 bases, with 12 bases between. Germline CDR1 reads SGHDN; CDR2 reads FVKESK. The CDR3 here is CASRSQGNYEQYF. The CDR3 bases are TGTGCCAGCAGAAGCCAGGGGAACTACGAGCAGTACTTC.